This TCR beta chain was sequenced in a study of metastatic and nonmetastatic thyroid tumors. Study-wide background: It was across blood and tumor or nodule tissue from malignant and benign thyroid patients that repertoires were compared.

All patients were untreated before thyroid surgery. This clone rates as large. Antigen specificity is unknown. Germline CDR1 SGHTA, CDR2 FQGNSA. The CDR3 runs 18 residues. V was pared by 4 bases and J by 5 bases, with 27 bases between. Study results and caveats: Malignant tumors reportedly showed significantly higher TCR beta diversity than benign nodules in both blood and tumor.

The authors' processing: The authors used CDR3 differences across clinicopathological groups to build a distant-metastasis classifier for papillary thyroid cancer. TCRdb re-analyzed the PCR reads using MiXCR. In this record, the V and J calls reflect TCRdb's handling and not the investigators' own analysis. The repertoire holds approximately 12,000 clones, with around 29% as singletons. The specimen sequenced was tumor tissue. The V and J genes are TRBV7-2 and TRBJ2-7; perhaps TRBD1 as D (7 bases). The sequence derives from a female donor with papillary thyroid cancer or a benign thyroid nodule (not recorded which). Some clones in this sample may be carry-over from other donors' samples. Here the CDR3 DNA reads TGTGCCAGCAGCTCAGGGGGGCGTAACTCGCAGGGGAGGAACGAGCAGTACTTC. Its translation: CASSSGGRNSQGRNEQYF.